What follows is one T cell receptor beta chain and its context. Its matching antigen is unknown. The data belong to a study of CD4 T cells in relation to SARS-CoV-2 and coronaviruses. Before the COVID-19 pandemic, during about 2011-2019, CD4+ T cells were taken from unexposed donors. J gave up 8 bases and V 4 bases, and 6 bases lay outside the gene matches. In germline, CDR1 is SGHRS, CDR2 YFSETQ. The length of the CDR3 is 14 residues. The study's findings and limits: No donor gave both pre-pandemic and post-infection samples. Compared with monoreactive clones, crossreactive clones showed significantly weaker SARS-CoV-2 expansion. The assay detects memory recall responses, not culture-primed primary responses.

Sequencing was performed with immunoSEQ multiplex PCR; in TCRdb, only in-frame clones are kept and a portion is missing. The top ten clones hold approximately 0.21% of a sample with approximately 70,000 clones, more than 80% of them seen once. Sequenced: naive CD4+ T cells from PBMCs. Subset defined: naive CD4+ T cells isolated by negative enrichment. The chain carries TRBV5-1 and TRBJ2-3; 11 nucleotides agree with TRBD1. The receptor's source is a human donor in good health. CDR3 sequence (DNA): TGCGCCAGCAGCGAGGGGACAGGGGGGGCTACGCAGTATTTT. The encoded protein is CASSEGTGGATQYF. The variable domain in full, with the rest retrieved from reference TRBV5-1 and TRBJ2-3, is KAGVTQTPRYLIKTRGQQVTLSCSPISGHRSVSWYQQTPGQGLQFLFEYFSETQRNKGNFPGRFSGRQFSNSRSEMNVSTLELGDSALYLCASSEGTGGATQYFGPGTRLTVL.